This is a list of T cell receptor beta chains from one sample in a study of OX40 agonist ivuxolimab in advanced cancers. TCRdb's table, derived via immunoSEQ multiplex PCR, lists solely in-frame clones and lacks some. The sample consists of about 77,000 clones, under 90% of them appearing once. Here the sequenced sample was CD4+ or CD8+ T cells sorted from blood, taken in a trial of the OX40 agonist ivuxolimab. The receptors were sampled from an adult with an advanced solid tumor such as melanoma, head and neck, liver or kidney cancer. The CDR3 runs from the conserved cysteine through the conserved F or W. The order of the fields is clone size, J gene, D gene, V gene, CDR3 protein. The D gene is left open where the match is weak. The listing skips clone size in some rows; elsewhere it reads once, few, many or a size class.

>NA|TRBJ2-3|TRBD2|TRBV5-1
CASSRGGPTDTQYF
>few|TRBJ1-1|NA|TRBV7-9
CASSPRGSRNTEAFF
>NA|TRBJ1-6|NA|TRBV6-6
CASSYSRVSPLHF
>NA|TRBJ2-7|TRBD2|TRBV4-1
CASSQDPRGGLGEQYF
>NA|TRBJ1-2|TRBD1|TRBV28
CASSLWTGGNYGYTF
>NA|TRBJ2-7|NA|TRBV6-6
CASRGSPVDEQYF
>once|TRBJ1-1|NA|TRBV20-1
CSARQDTEAFF
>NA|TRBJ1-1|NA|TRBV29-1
CSVETRGEGEAFF
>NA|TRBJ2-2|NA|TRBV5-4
CASSATTRINTGELFF
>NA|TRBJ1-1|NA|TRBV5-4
CASSSKWRDTEAFF
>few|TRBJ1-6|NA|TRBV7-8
CASSLMVNSPLHF
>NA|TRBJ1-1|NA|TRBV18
CASSPLGLAEAFF
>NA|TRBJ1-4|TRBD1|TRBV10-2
CASSSGQGGKLFF
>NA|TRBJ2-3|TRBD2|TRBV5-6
CASSVGGGLTDTQYF
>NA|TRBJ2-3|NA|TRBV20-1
CSAAQADTQYF
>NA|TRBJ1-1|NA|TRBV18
CASSPMDTEAFF
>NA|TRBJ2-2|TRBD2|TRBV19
CASSTGLAGVGELFF
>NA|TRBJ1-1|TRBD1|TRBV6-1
CASGPGQGASEAFF
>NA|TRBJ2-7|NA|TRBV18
CASSPPSSSYEQYF
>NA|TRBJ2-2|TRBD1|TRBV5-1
CASSMDRGNTGELFF
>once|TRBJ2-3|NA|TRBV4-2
CASSQEPSKGDTQYF
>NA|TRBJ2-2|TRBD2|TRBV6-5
CASSYSGTSGHGELFF
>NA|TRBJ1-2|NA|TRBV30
CAWSLYNGYTF
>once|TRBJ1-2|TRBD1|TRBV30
CAWTADRGYGYTF
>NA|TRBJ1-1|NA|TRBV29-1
CSVASGYRAEAFF
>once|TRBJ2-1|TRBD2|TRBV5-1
CASSSPSGGRANNEQFF